This T cell receptor (beta chain) is drawn from a study of long-term antiretroviral therapy in people with HIV. It was version v3.0 of the immunoSEQ assay that was run at survey level. Researchers set sequencing to target 40,000-50,000 T-cell genomes per sample. Profiled with immunoSEQ multiplex PCR; TCRdb holds only in-frame clones, not every one. The sample holds fewer than 40,000 clones, roughly 80% seen once. Trimming stripped 2 bases from V and 6 bases from J, with 11 bases between. Germline CDR1 is MNHNY and CDR2 is SVGAGI (reference sequence). This CDR3 has 13 amino acids. The source was unsorted PBMCs, collected 3.4 years after starting antiretroviral therapy. This chain joins TRBV6-6 and TRBJ2-7; D unresolved. This sequence was found in a man aged 25 to 40 with HIV. The CDR3 here is CASSYGGIGEQYF. CDR3 DNA: TGTGCCAGCAGTTACGGTGGGATCGGCGAGCAGTACTTC.